A single sample gave rise to the 7 T cell receptor beta chains below, sequenced in a study of OX40 agonist ivuxolimab in advanced cancers. Libraries were prepared by immunoSEQ multiplex PCR; TCRdb keeps only in-frame clonotypes and omits some of them. The sample lists around 22,000 clones, approximately 85% occurring once. Sequenced here: CD4+ or CD8+ T cells sorted from blood, sampled in a trial of the OX40 agonist ivuxolimab. The receptors derive from an adult with an advanced solid tumor such as melanoma, head and neck, liver or kidney cancer.

V usage is TRBV5-1 and J usage is TRBJ2-7; maybe TRBD1 (5 bases). The length of the CDR3 is 12 residues. With 4 bases removed from V and 9 bases from J, the gap between germline ends came to 14 bases. Germline CDR1 is SGHRS and CDR2 is YFSETQ. The CDR3 DNA reads TGCGCCAGCAGCCAGAGCCAGGGCTGGCAGTACTTC. Protein product: CASSQSQGWQYF.

The rearrangement joins TRBV30 to TRBJ2-5, with TRBD2 matching 10 bases. This CDR3 contains 14 residues. Trimming took 5 bases from V and 4 from J; bases not matched to a gene: 7. Germline assignment: CDR1 GTSNPN and CDR2 SVGIG (reference sequence). CDR3 coding DNA: TGTGCCTGGGAGAGCGGGAGGGCTGGAGAGACCCAGTACTTC. This gives the protein CAWESGRAGETQYF.

This chain links TRBV7-9 with TRBJ2-7; 7 positions agree with TRBD2. V was clipped by 5 bases and J by 3 bases; unmatched bases: 1. Germline V gives CDR1 SEHNR, CDR2 FQNEAQ (reference sequence). This CDR3 comprises 12 residues. Here the CDR3 reads CASSRGVYEQYF. The CDR3 region has the DNA TGTGCCAGCAGCCGGGGGGTCTACGAGCAGTACTTC. Variable domain in full (rest from reference TRBV7-9 and TRBJ2-7): DTGVSQNPRHKITKRGQNVTFRCDPISEHNRLYWYRQTLGQGPEFLTYFQNEAQLEKSRLLSDRFSAERPKGSFSTLEIQRTEQGDSAMYLCASSRGVYEQYFGPGTRLTVT.

The chain links TRBV9 to TRBJ2-1; D gene uncertain. The CDR3 sequence is 11 residues long. V lost 4 bases and J lost 5, with 4 bases in between. The germline CDR1 and CDR2 sequences are SGDLS and YYNGEE. CDR3 loop: CASSTHNEQFF. CDR3 sequence (DNA): TGTGCCAGCAGCACCCACAATGAGCAGTTCTTC.

This clone was seen a few times. The rearrangement uses TRBV4-3 and TRBJ2-7; D not resolved. Germline loops: CDR1 LGHNA, CDR2 YSLEER. The CDR3 covers 14 residues. The V end lost 0 bases, the J end lost 2 bases, and 8 bases lay between the germline ends. CDR3 in DNA: TGCGCCAGCAGCCAAGAAGGAAGCGCCTACGAGCAGTACTTC. Translation gives CASSQEGSAYEQYF.

J is TRBJ2-1 and V is TRBV9; D not resolved. CDR1 and CDR2 (germline): SGDLS, YYNGEE. The CDR3 is 15 amino acids. The germline V and J ends were trimmed by 1 base and 1 base, with 9 bases remaining between them. The CDR3 region is CASSVSSESYNEQFF. The CDR3 DNA follows: TGTGCCAGCAGCGTATCCAGCGAATCCTACAATGAGCAGTTCTTC.

The chain carries TRBV4-2 and TRBJ2-7; 9 bases line up with TRBD1. The CDR3 is 15 amino acids. The germline V gene has CDR1 LGHNA and CDR2 YNFKEQ. The V and J ends lost 4 bases and 0 bases, in that order; junction bases with no gene match: 4. This CDR3 is CASSLRQGGSYEQYF. DNA of the CDR3: TGTGCCAGCAGCCTAAGACAGGGGGGCTCCTACGAGCAGTACTTC.